The 18 T cell receptor beta chains reported below all come from one sample, sequenced in a study of blood T cell repertoires in COVID-19. Generated by immunoSEQ multiplex PCR, the TCRdb table keeps only in-frame clones and is missing some. Here the sample spans roughly 190,000 clones, 88% being singletons. Sequencing was done on a sample of peripheral blood. The origin of the receptors is a woman between 35 and 50 years old who had recovered from COVID-19.

The table lists this clone with a count of one. Other DNA sequences in the same sample also yield this CDR3. V gene TRBV5-1 combines with J gene TRBJ2-5, with D possibly matching TRBD1 (6 bases). Germline CDR1 is SGHRS and CDR2 is YFSETQ. Trimming cost V 2 bases and J 5 bases, with 10 bases left between them. The CDR3 is 13 residues long. The CDR3 is CASSLGGGETQYF. DNA for the CDR3: TGCGCCAGCAGCTTAGGGGGTGGGGAGACCCAGTACTTC.

The rearrangement links TRBV30 to TRBJ2-7, with D possibly matching TRBD1 (5 bases). This CDR3 is built from 14 residues. The germline V gene has CDR1 GTSNPN and CDR2 SVGIG (reference sequence). Trimming shortened V by 5 bases and J by 2 bases, and 16 bases separated the two germline ends. The CDR3 loop is CAWAPGRPPYEQYF. In nucleotides, the CDR3 is TGTGCCTGGGCCCCAGGGCGCCCTCCCTACGAGCAGTACTTC.

This clone was picked up many times. The chain joins TRBV5-1 to TRBJ2-1; 14 bases match TRBD2. From germline, CDR1 is SGHRS and CDR2 YFSETQ. Losses at the gene ends were 3 bases for V and 6 bases for J; bases not matched to a gene: 8. The CDR3 contains 17 residues. CDR3: CASSSTGTSGRGNEQFF. CDR3 DNA: TGCGCCAGCAGCTCTACCGGGACTAGCGGGAGAGGCAATGAGCAGTTCTTC.

This clone has just one count. The chain couples TRBV12-3 or TRBV12-4 to TRBJ2-1; D is possibly TRBD2 (5 bases). The CDR3 runs 12 residues. Trimming shortened V by 9 bases and J by 9 bases, and 15 bases separated the two germline ends. CDR3 coding DNA: TGTGCCAGGACACTACTAGTCCTTGAGCAGTTCTTC. Amino acid sequence: CARTLLVLEQFF.

The chain carries TRBV27 and TRBJ1-4, with D perhaps TRBD1 (5 bases). Per the germline V gene, CDR1 is MNHEY and CDR2 is SMNVEV (reference sequence). CDR3 length equals 17 residues. V lost 1 base to trimming and J lost 8 bases, with 20 bases between them. This CDR3 reads CASSLFSGARRGEKLFF. The CDR3 region has the DNA TGTGCCAGCAGTTTATTCTCTGGAGCACGGAGGGGAGAAAAACTGTTTTTT.

V gene TRBV25-1 combines with J gene TRBJ1-2, with D hard to call. There are 13 residues in the CDR3. Per germline, CDR1 MGHDK and CDR2 SYGVNS. V shed 0 bases and J shed 1 base, with 3 bases lying between them. The CDR3 sequence is CASSEYSNYGYTF. CDR3 in DNA: TGTGCCAGCAGTGAATACAGTAACTATGGCTACACCTTC.

This clone was seen a few times. The chain links TRBV7-8 to TRBJ1-5; D is unclear. CDR1 and CDR2 from the germline V gene are SGHVS and FQNEAQ. The CDR3 is made up of 13 amino acids. V lost 7 bases, J lost 2 bases, and 9 bases lay in between. The CDR3 sequence is CASNWQGNQPQHF. CDR3 coding DNA: TGTGCCAGCAATTGGCAGGGCAATCAGCCCCAGCATTTT.

The chain uses TRBV3-1 (or the pseudogene TRBV3-2) and TRBJ2-1, with 8 bases matching TRBD1. The ends lost 2 bases at V and 6 bases at J; junction bases unmatched: 6. From germline, CDR1 is LGHDT and CDR2 YNNKEL (reference sequence). CDR3 length: 15 amino acids. CDR3 sequence (DNA): TGTGCCAGCAGCCAACGACAGGGGTACCGCAATGAGCAGTTCTTC. Its protein is CASSQRQGYRNEQFF.

This chain joins TRBV6-5 and TRBJ2-7, with 14 bases fitting TRBD2. V trimming: 7 bases; J trimming: 4 bases; junction bases outside the gene matches: 6. The CDR3 length is 15 residues. Germline V gives CDR1 MNHEY, CDR2 SVGAGI. Written as DNA, the CDR3 is TGTGCCAGCACGAGACTAGCGGGGGGGCGGTACGAGCAGTACTTC. Translating gives CASTRLAGGRYEQYF.

The chain recombines TRBV4-3 with TRBJ1-1; D remains ambiguous. The CDR3 loop spans 15 amino acids. The V end was cut by 1 base, the J end by 4 bases, with 13 bases between. Germline V gene data show CDR1 as LGHNA and CDR2 as YSLEER. CDR3: CASSQGSAGSTEAFF. CDR3 in DNA: TGCGCCAGCAGCCAAGGATCGGCGGGGAGCACTGAAGCTTTCTTT.

The chain uses TRBV14 and TRBJ2-7; no reliable D call. Germline V gene sequence: CDR1 SGHDN, CDR2 FVKESK. Trimming took 1 base from V and 3 from J, leaving 7 bases between them. The CDR3 is 13 residues long. The DNA for the CDR3 is TGTGCCAGCAGCCAAGTTCTAGGCTACGAGCAGTACTTC. Translation: CASSQVLGYEQYF. Full variable domain (remainder filled in from reference TRBV14 and TRBJ2-7): EAGVTQFPSHSVIEKGQTVTLRCDPISGHDNLYWYRRVMGKEIKFLLHFVKESKQDESGMPNNRFLAERTGGTYSTLKVQPAELEDSGVYFCASSQVLGYEQYFGPGTRLTVT.

This chain links TRBV12-3 or TRBV12-4 with TRBJ1-2, with unresolved D. The germline V and J ends were trimmed by 2 bases and 3 bases, with 7 bases remaining between them. The CDR3 length is 13 residues. The CDR3 spells CASSLLGDYGYTF. CDR3 sequence (DNA): TGTGCCAGCAGTTTATTAGGAGACTATGGCTACACCTTC.

CDR3 sequence reads: CASSQRSGPPKGYTF. The DNA of the CDR3 is TGTGCCAGCAGCCAAAGGTCAGGGCCGCCCAAGGGCTACACCTTC. The chain joins TRBV14 to TRBJ1-2; TRBD1 is a possible D gene (5 bases). V lost 2 bases to trimming and J lost 8 bases, with 18 bases between them. The CDR3 spans 15 residues. The germline V gene encodes CDR1 SGHDN and CDR2 FVKESK. The variable domain in full, completed from reference TRBV14 and TRBJ1-2, reads EAGVTQFPSHSVIEKGQTVTLRCDPISGHDNLYWYRRVMGKEIKFLLHFVKESKQDESGMPNNRFLAERTGGTYSTLKVQPAELEDSGVYFCASSQRSGPPKGYTFGSGTRLTVV.

This clone showed up just once. The chain employs TRBV5-1 and TRBJ1-1, with a possible D match to TRBD1 (6 bases). V gave up 4 bases and J gave up 1 base, with 14 bases separating them. Per germline, CDR1 SGHRS and CDR2 YFSETQ. CDR3 length equals 15 residues. CDR3 region: CASSPMGHKNTEAFF. The CDR3 DNA is TGCGCCAGCAGCCCGATGGGACATAAGAACACTGAAGCTTTCTTT.

This clone has a single count. This chain uses TRBV2 with TRBJ2-2; 8 bases map to TRBD1. The germline CDR1 and CDR2 sequences are SNHLY and FYNNEI. This CDR3 is 15 amino acids long. V lost 6 bases, J lost 6 bases, and 9 bases stayed unmatched. CDR3 residues: CASRRTGSSPGELFF. CDR3 in DNA: TGTGCCAGCAGGAGGACAGGGTCCTCCCCCGGGGAGCTGTTTTTT.

This chain joins TRBV20-1 and TRBJ1-5; no firm D call. V was trimmed by 3 bases and J by 11 bases, leaving 14 bases between them. Germline V gene data show CDR1 as DFQATT and CDR2 as SNEGSKA (reference sequence). The length of the CDR3 is 12 residues. CDR3 nucleotide sequence: TGCAGTGCTAGTTCGGGAATCGGGGCCCAGCATTTT. This gives the protein CSASSGIGAQHF.

This clone was observed once. The rearrangement uses TRBV19 and TRBJ2-2, with 7 bases lining up with TRBD1. The CDR3 length is 18 residues. Germline V gives CDR1 LNHDA, CDR2 SQIVND (reference sequence). J gave up 1 base and V 6 bases, and 14 bases lay outside the gene matches. The CDR3 sequence is CASSIRTLGQENTGELFF. DNA for the CDR3: TGTGCCAGTAGCATTCGGACTTTAGGACAGGAGAACACCGGGGAGCTGTTTTTT.

The chain carries TRBV7-9 and TRBJ2-1; D remains ambiguous. V was shortened by 2 bases and J by 8 bases, with 7 bases between the two germline ends. In germline, CDR1 is SEHNR, CDR2 FQNEAQ (reference sequence). The CDR3 covers 12 residues. CDR3 in amino acids: CASSLLVDEQFF. In nucleotides, the CDR3 is TGTGCCAGCAGCTTACTAGTCGATGAGCAGTTCTTC.